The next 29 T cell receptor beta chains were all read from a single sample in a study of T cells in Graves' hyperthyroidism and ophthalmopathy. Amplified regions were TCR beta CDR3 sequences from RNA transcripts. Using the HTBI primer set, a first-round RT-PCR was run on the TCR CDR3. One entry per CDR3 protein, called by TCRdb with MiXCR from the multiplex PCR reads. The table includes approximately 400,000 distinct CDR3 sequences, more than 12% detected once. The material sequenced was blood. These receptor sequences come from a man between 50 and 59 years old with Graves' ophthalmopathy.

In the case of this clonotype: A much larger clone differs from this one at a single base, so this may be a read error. The CDR3 here is CSAGPRGMGTEAFF. The CDR3 bases are TGCAGCGCTGGGCCAAGGGGAATGGGGACTGAAGCTTTCTTT. The chain employs TRBV29-1 and TRBJ1-1; D is perhaps TRBD1 (5 bases). The CDR3 is 14 residues long. Germline-derived CDR1 and CDR2 are SQVTM and ANQGSEA. The germline V and J ends were trimmed by 7 bases and 5 bases, with 20 bases remaining between them. The full variable domain, in which reference TRBV29-1 and TRBJ1-1 provide the parts outside the CDR3, is SAVISQKPSRDICQRGTSLTIQCQVDSQVTMMFWYRQQPGQSLTLIATANQGSEATYESGFVIDKFPISRPNLTFSTLTVSNMSPEDSSIYLCSAGPRGMGTEAFFGQGTRLTVV.

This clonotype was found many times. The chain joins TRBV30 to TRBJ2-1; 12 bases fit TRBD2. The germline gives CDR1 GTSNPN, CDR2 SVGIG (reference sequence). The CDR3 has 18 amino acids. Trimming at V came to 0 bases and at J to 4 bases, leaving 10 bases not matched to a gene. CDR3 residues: CAWSVRSASGRVYNEQFF. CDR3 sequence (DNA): TGTGCCTGGAGTGTAAGGTCGGCTAGCGGGAGGGTTTACAATGAGCAGTTCTTC.

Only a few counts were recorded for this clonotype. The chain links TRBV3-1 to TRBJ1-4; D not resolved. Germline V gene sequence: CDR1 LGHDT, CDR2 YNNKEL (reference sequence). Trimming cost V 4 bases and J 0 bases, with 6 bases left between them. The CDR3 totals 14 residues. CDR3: CASSRDTTNEKLFF. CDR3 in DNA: TGTGCCAGCAGCCGGGATACAACTAATGAAAAACTGTTTTTT.

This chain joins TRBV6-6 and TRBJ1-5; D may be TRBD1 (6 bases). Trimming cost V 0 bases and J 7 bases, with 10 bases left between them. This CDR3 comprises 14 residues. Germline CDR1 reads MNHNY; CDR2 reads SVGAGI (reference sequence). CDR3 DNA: TGTGCCAGCAGTTACTCGGGGGCTCAGCAGCCCCAGCATTTT. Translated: CASSYSGAQQPQHF.

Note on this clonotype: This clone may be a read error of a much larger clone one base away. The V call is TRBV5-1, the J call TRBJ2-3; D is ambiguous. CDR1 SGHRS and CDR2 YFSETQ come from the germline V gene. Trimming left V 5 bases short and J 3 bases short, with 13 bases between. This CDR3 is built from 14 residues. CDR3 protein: CASRKVDSTDTQYF. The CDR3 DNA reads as TGCGCCAGCAGAAAAGTAGACTCTACAGATACGCAGTATTTT.

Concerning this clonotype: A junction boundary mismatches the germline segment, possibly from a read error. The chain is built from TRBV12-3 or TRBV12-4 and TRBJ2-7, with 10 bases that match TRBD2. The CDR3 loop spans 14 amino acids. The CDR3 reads CASRVAGGDYGQYF. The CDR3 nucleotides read TGTGCCAGCAGGGTAGCGGGAGGCGACTACGGGCAGTACTTC.

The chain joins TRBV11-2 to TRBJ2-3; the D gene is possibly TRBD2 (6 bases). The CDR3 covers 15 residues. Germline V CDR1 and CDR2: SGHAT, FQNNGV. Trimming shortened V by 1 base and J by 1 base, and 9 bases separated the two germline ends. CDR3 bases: TGTGCCAGCAGCTTAGTCGGGGAGGGCACAGATACGCAGTATTTT. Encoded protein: CASSLVGEGTDTQYF.

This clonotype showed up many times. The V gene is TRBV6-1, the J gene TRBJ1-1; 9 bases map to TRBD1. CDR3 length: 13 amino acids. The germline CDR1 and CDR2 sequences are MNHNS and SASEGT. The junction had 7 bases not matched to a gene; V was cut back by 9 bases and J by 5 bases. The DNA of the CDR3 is TGTGCCAGTCGGGACAGGGCCGCGACTGAAGCTTTCTTT. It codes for CASRDRAATEAFF.

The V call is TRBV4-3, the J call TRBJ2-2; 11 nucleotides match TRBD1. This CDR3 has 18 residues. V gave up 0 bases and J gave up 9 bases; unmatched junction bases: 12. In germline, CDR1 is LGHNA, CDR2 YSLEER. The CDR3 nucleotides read TGCGCCAGCAGCCAAGAGAGATCCGGACAGGGGGCTGTCAGGGAGCTGTTTTTT. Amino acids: CASSQERSGQGAVRELFF.

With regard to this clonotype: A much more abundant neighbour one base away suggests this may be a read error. The CDR3 spells CASSLGGNDEQYF. The CDR3 region has the DNA TGTGCCAGCAGCTTAGGAGGGAATGATGAGCAGTACTTC. This sequence joins TRBV11-2 and TRBJ2-7, with a possible D match to TRBD2 (5 bases). CDR1 is SGHAT, CDR2 FQNNGV, per germline. The CDR3 totals 13 residues. Trimming cost V 1 base and J 7 bases, with 11 bases left between them.

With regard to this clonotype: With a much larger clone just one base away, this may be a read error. The CDR3 is CASSPDRGDIQYF. The DNA for the CDR3 is TGTGCCAGCAGCCCGGACAGGGGGGACATTCAGTACTTC. V is TRBV11-2 and J is TRBJ2-4, with TRBD1 matching 10 bases. The CDR3 sequence is 13 residues long. After removal of 5 bases from V and 8 bases from J, the junction contained 3 bases not matched to a gene. Germline V gives CDR1 SGHAT, CDR2 FQNNGV.

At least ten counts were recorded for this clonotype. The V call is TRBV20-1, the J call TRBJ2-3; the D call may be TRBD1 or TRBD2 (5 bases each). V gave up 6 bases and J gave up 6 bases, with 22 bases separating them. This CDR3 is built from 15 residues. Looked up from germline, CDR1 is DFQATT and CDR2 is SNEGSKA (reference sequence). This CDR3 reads CSALVAAVGRDTQYF. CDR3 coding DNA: TGCAGTGCCTTGGTCGCTGCGGTGGGACGGGATACGCAGTATTTT.

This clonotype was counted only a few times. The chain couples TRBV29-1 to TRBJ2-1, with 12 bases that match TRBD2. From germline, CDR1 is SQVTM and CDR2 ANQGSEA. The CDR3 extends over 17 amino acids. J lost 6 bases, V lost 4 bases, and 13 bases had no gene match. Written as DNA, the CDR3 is TGCAGCGTTGTTTTTCCTAGCGGGAGGGGTGGGTCCAATGAGCAGTTCTTC. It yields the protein CSVVFPSGRGGSNEQFF.

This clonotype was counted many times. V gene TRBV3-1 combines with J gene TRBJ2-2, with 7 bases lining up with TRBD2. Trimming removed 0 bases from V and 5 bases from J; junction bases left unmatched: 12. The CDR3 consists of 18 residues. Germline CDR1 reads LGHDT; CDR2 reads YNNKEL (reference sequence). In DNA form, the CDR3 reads TGTGCCAGCAGCCAAGATAGGTCGGGAGGTGCCAGGACCGGGGAGCTGTTTTTT. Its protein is CASSQDRSGGARTGELFF.

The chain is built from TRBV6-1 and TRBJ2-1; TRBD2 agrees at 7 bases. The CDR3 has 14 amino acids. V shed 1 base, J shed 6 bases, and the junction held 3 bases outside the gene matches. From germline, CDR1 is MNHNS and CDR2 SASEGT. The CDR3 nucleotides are TGTGCCAGCAGTGAAGTGCCGGGGGGCAATGAGCAGTTCTTC. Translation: CASSEVPGGNEQFF.

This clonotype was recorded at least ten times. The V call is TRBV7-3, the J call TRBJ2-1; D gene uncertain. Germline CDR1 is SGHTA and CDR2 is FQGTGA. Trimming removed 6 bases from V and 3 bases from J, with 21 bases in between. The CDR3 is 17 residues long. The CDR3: CASSSALGGRNYNEQFF. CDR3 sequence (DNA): TGTGCCAGCAGTTCAGCCTTGGGTGGACGGAACTACAATGAGCAGTTCTTC.

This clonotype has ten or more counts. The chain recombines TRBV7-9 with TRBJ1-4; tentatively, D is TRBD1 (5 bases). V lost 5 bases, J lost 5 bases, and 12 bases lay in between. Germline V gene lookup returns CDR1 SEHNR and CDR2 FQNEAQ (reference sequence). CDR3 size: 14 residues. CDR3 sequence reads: CASSVRQTNEKLFF. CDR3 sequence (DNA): TGTGCCAGCAGCGTACGACAGACGAATGAAAAACTGTTTTTT.

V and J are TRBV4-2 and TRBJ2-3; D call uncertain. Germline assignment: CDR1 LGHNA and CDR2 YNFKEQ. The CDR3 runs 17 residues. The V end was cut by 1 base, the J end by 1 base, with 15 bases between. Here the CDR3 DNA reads TGTGCCAGCAGCCAAGTAGTTTTAGGGCGACGCACAGATACGCAGTATTTT. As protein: CASSQVVLGRRTDTQYF.

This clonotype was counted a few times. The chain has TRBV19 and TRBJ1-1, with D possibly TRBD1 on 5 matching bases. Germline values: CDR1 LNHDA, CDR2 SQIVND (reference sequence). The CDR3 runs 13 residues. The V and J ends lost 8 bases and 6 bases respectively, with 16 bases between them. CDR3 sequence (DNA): TGTGCCAGTTTTTTCGGGGCTCGCGCTGAAGCTTTCTTT. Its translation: CASFFGARAEAFF.

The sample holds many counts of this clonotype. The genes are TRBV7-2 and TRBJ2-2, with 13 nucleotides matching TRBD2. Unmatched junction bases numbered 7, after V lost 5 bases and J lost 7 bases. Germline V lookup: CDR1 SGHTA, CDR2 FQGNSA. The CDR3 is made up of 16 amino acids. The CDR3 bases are TGTGCCAGCAGCGGGGGACTAGCGGGGCCTGGCGGGGAGCTGTTTTTT. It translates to CASSGGLAGPGGELFF.

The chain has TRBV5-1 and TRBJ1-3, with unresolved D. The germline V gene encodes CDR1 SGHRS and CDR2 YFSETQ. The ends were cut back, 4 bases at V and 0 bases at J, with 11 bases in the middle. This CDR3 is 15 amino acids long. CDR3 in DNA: TGCGCCAGCAGCCCGGTGGGGAGCTCTGGAAACACCATATATTTT. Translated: CASSPVGSSGNTIYF.

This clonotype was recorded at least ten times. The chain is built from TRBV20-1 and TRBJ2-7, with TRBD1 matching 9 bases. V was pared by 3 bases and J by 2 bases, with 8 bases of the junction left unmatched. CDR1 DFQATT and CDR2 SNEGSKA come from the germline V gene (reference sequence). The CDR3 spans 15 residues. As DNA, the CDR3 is TGCAGTGCTAGTAAGCCGGACAGGGGTCCCTACGAGCAGTACTTC. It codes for CSASKPDRGPYEQYF.

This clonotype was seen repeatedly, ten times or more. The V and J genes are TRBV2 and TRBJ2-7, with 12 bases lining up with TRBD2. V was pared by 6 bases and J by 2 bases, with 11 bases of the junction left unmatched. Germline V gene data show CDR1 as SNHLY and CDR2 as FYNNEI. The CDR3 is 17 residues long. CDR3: CASSAARTSGITYEQYF. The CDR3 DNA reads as TGTGCCAGCAGCGCCGCGAGGACTAGCGGGATTACCTACGAGCAGTACTTC.

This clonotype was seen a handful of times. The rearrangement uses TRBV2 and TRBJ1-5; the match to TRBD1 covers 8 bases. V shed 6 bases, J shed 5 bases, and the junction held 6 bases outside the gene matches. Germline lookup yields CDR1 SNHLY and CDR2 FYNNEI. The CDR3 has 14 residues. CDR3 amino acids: CASSSGTGHQPQHF. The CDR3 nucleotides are TGTGCCAGCAGCTCCGGGACAGGTCATCAGCCCCAGCATTTT.

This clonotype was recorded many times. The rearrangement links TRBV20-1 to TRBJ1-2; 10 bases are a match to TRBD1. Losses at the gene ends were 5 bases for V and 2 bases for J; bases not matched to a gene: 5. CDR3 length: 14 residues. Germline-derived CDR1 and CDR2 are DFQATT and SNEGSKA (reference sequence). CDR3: CSAATGGENYGYTF. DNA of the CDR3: TGCAGTGCTGCGACAGGGGGCGAGAACTATGGCTACACCTTC.

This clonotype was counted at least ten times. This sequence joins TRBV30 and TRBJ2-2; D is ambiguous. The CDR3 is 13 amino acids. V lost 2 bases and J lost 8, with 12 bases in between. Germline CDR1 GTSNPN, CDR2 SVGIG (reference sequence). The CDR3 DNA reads TGTGCCTGGAGTCGAACCGCCGCTGGGGAGCTGTTTTTT. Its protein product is CAWSRTAAGELFF.

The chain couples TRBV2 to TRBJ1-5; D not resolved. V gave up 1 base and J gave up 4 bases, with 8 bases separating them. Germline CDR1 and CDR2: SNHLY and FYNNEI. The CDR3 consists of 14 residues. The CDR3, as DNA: TGTGCCAGCAGTGAAGGGACCCGAAATCAGCCCCAGCATTTT. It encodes CASSEGTRNQPQHF.

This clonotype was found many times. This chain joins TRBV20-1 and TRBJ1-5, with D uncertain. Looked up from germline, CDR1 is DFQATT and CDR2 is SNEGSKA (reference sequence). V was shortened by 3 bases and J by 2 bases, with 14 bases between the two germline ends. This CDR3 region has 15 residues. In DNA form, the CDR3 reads TGCAGTGCTAGCCCCGCGTCGATTCGCAATCAGCCCCAGCATTTT. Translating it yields CSASPASIRNQPQHF.

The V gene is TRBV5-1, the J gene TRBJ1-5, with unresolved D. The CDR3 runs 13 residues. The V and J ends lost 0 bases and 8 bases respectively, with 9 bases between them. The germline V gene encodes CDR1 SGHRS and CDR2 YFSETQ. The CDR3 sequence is CASSLAGAEPQHF. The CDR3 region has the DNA TGCGCCAGCAGCTTGGCTGGAGCGGAGCCCCAGCATTTT. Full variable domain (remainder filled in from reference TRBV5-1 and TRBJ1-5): KAGVTQTPRYLIKTRGQQVTLSCSPISGHRSVSWYQQTPGQGLQFLFEYFSETQRNKGNFPGRFSGRQFSNSRSEMNVSTLELGDSALYLCASSLAGAEPQHFGDGTRLSIL.